This TCR beta chain was identified during a study of vaccination and CD4 T cells after COVID-19. The V gene lost 8 bases and the J gene lost 8 bases, with 12 bases spanning the gap. CDR1 is MNHNS and CDR2 is SASEGT in the germline V gene. This CDR3 region has 11 residues. Treatment defined: roughly 10-day PBMC culture with coronavirus spike peptide pools or control peptides (ViraFEST assay). An Oncomine TCR Beta short-read assay was used to sequence the DNA from cultured CD4+ T cells. TCRdb re-analysed the PCR reads in MiXCR, keeping a single row per CDR3 protein. Here the sample spans 20,000 to 25,000 distinct CDR3 sequences, around half being singletons. Details on this clonotype: Its cognate antigen is unknown.

The sequence came from a human donor who had recovered from COVID-19. The gene calls are TRBV6-1 and TRBJ1-1; D may be TRBD1 (6 bases). Sequencing input: CD4+ T cells from blood, cultured in vitro. DNA for the CDR3: TGTGCCAGCTCACAGGGAACAGAAGCTTTCTTT. Its translation is CASSQGTEAFF.